Listed below are T cell receptor beta chains from one sample, sequenced in a study of cytomegalovirus exposure and HLA in healthy donors. Generated by immunoSEQ multiplex PCR, the TCRdb table keeps only in-frame clones and is missing some. The data contain more than 150,000 clones, around 80% of them singletons. The sequenced sample consisted of PBMCs. The receptors originated from a girl under 18 in good health and CMV-seropositive. CDR3s include the opening cysteine and the closing phenylalanine or tryptophan. The D gene is left open where the match is weak. Clone size, where shown, is once, few, many, or a class for clones that have expanded.

size,V,J,D,length,DNA,CDR3
-,TRBV11-2,TRBJ2-3,-,18,TGTGCCAGCAGCTTAACTCATTCGAACTCCGGTCATCTAGATACGCAGTATTTT,CASSLTHSNSGHLDTQYF
-,TRBV6-4,TRBJ2-3,-,13,TGTGCCAGCTTGACGGGAACCACAGATACGCAGTATTTT,CASLTGTTDTQYF
-,TRBV5-1,TRBJ2-2,-,15,TGCGCCAGCAGCTTGGATTCCAGGGTGGCCGGGGAGCTGTTTTTT,CASSLDSRVAGELFF
-,TRBV29-1,TRBJ2-5,-,12,TGCAGCGTTGGGGGTGGCGGGGAGACCCAGTACTTC,CSVGGGGETQYF
-,TRBV28,TRBJ2-3,TRBD2,18,TGTGCCAGCAGTTCTACCCCGACTAGCGGGAGCCCTACAGATACGCAGTATTTT,CASSSTPTSGSPTDTQYF
-,TRBV7-9,TRBJ1-1,-,12,TGTGCCAGCCAGGGGCTCAACACTGAAGCTTTCTTT,CASQGLNTEAFF
-,TRBV18,TRBJ2-5,-,14,TGTGCCAGCTCACCAACTCCTTACCGGGAGACCCAGTACTTC,CASSPTPYRETQYF
few,TRBV15,TRBJ2-1,TRBD2,17,TGTGCCACCCATGCTGAACTAGCGGAGCCTCGGGGGAATGAGCAGTTCTTC,CATHAELAEPRGNEQFF
once,TRBV7-9,TRBJ2-1,-,13,TGTGCCAGCAGCGAGGGTTCAGGTGATGAGCAGTTCTTC,CASSEGSGDEQFF
-,TRBV6-5,TRBJ2-7,TRBD1,15,TGTGCCAGCAGCTACCGGGACAGGGGTTCCTACGAGCAGTACTTC,CASSYRDRGSYEQYF
-,TRBV7-2,TRBJ2-5,-,14,TGTGCCAGCAGCTTATGGTCAGGGATGGAAGAGCAGTACTTC,CASSLWSGMEEQYF
-,TRBV6-5,TRBJ1-1,-,15,TGTGCCAGCAGTTACTCAGGAGGGCCGAACACTGAAGCTTTCTTT,CASSYSGGPNTEAFF
-,TRBV5-1,TRBJ2-3,TRBD1,15,TGCGCCAGCAGCTCAGGGACAGGGATTGTAGATACGCAGTATTTT,CASSSGTGIVDTQYF
-,TRBV2,TRBJ2-7,TRBD1,14,TGTGCCAGCACCCCGAGAGGGACAGCCAAGGGGCAGTACTTC,CASTPRGTAKGQYF
-,TRBV29-1,TRBJ1-5,-,14,TGCAGCGTTGATGGGGGCGGTCGAGATCAGCCCCAGCATTTT,CSVDGGGRDQPQHF
-,TRBV10-3,TRBJ2-7,TRBD2,16,TGTGCCACCCTCAGACTAGCGGGAGATAGGAGCTACGAGCAGTACTTC,CATLRLAGDRSYEQYF
-,TRBV4-3,TRBJ2-1,-,18,TGCGCCAGCAGCCCCAAGAGGGCGGGGGCGGAGGGCTACAATGAGCAGTTCTTC,CASSPKRAGAEGYNEQFF
once,TRBV2,TRBJ1-5,-,15,TGTGCCAGCAGTCCCGACAGGCTCAACAATCAGCCCCAGCATTTT,CASSPDRLNNQPQHF
-,TRBV5-1,TRBJ1-5,-,13,TGCGCCAGCAGCTTGGCGGGGGACCAGCCCCAGCATTTT,CASSLAGDQPQHF
-,TRBV4-1,TRBJ2-5,TRBD2,13,TGCGCCAGCAGCCAACGGGAGGGGGAGACCCAGTACTTC,CASSQREGETQYF
-,TRBV15,TRBJ1-5,TRBD1,14,TGTGCCACCAGCAGAGATACAGGGGGAAGGCCCCAGCATTTT,CATSRDTGGRPQHF
-,TRBV12-5,TRBJ1-5,-,17,TGTGCTAGTGGTTTGGTACTTGGGCAGATTAGCAATCAGCCCCAGCATTTT,CASGLVLGQISNQPQHF
-,TRBV10-2,TRBJ1-2,-,16,TGCGCCAGCAGTGAGTGGGCCTTGACAGAGAACTATGGCTACACCTTC,CASSEWALTENYGYTF
-,TRBV18,TRBJ1-1,-,20,TGTGCCAGCTCACCAGAAAAGGCTCCCCCCTGGGGAGGGATGAACACTGAAGCTTTCTTT,CASSPEKAPPWGGMNTEAFF
-,TRBV6-6,TRBJ1-1,-,11,TGTGCCAGCAGGTGGGACACCAAAGCTTTCTTT,CASRWDTKAFF
few,TRBV10-3,TRBJ2-7,TRBD1,14,TGTGCCATCAGTGAGACGGACAGGGTCTACGAGCAGTACTTC,CAISETDRVYEQYF
-,TRBV6-1,TRBJ2-1,-,15,TGTGCCAGCACCTCCGGGACACTTTCCTACAATGAGCAGTTCTTC,CASTSGTLSYNEQFF
-,TRBV2,TRBJ2-3,TRBD2,16,TGTGCCAGCAGGGTGACTAGCGGAAGAGGTACAGATACGCAGTATTTT,CASRVTSGRGTDTQYF